This TCR beta chain was recovered during a study of identical twins. Overall study results and limits: Insertions ran lower in abundant cord blood beta clonotypes, though not in memory repertoires.

This clonotype was counted only a few times. Its specificity is not known. Mismatch with germline at one junction end may stem from a read error. A universal primer site was added by template switching, and unique molecular identifiers were carried by the cDNA. TCRdb used MiXCR to reprocess the 5' RACE reads, holding one entry per CDR3 protein. The profile shows some 900,000 distinct CDR3 sequences, around an eighth of them singletons. The CDR3 length is 18 residues. Germline assignment: CDR1 SGHAT and CDR2 FQDESV (reference sequence). These same data were also listed under a study on yellow fever vaccine responses in identical twins. From that second work: Convergence reportedly seemed to mark part of the twins' vaccine T cell response, with personalization marking the rest.

The chain is built from TRBV11-1 and TRBJ2-7; 7 bases are a match to TRBD2. The receptor comes from a woman younger than 30 in good health. Sequences were obtained from PBMCs. CDR3 residues: CASSLPTKGSGSSHEQYF. DNA for the CDR3: TGTGCCAGCAGCTTACCTACCAAGGGTAGCGGGTCCTCCCACGAGCAGTACTTC.